The entry that follows covers one T cell receptor beta chain sequence. The germline gives CDR1 SEHNR, CDR2 FQNEAQ (reference sequence). With 4 bases removed from V and 6 bases from J, the gap between germline ends came to 5 bases. This CDR3 spans 11 amino acids. The PCR made use of 60 Vbeta and 13 Jbeta primers. The method was immunoSEQ multiplex PCR; TCRdb's version includes in-frame clones alone and lacks a portion of them. The table lists 100,000 to 150,000 clones, approximately 79% of them singletons. The data stem from a study of cytomegalovirus exposure and HLA in healthy donors. The chain recombines TRBV7-9 with TRBJ2-3, with D unclear. The clonotype was recovered from a man aged 45-60 years in good health and CMV-seropositive. Sequenced input: PBMCs. The CDR3 coding sequence is TGTGCCAGCAGCTCCCTGGATACGCAGTATTTT. Translating gives CASSSLDTQYF.